This is a list of T cell receptor beta chains from one sample in a study of T cell responses to AZD1222 COVID-19 vaccine. Method: immunoSEQ multiplex PCR; TCRdb's copy keeps in-frame clones and lacks some. The sample holds some 100,000 clones; about nine tenths are singletons and the top ten take around 1.8%. Material: peripheral blood, obtained on day 0 of AZD1222 vaccination. The receptors come from an adult in good health. The CDR3 runs from the conserved cysteine through the conserved F or W. Fields, in order: V gene, D gene, J gene, clone size, CDR3 protein, CDR3 DNA. A D gene is named only where the DNA matches it firmly. Size is stated for part of the rows, as once, few or many counts, or as a class when the clone is expanded.

TRBV19	-	TRBJ1-1	-	CASSIFLVRGRDSEAFF	TGTGCCAGTAGTATCTTCCTCGTGAGGGGAAGGGATAGTGAAGCTTTCTTT
TRBV29-1	TRBD1	TRBJ2-7	-	CRAGDRGGEQYF	TGCAGGGCGGGGGACAGGGGTGGCGAGCAGTACTTC
TRBV19	-	TRBJ1-6	-	CASSMDSFSYNSPLHF	TGTGCCAGTAGTATGGACAGTTTCTCCTATAATTCACCCCTCCACTTT
TRBV24-1	-	TRBJ2-1	-	CATSDLRQGDPNEQFF	TGTGCCACCAGTGATTTGCGCCAAGGGGATCCCAATGAGCAGTTCTTC
TRBV12-3/TRBV12-4	-	TRBJ1-1	-	CASSLARDTEAFF	TGTGCCAGCAGTTTAGCGCGGGACACTGAAGCTTTCTTT
TRBV4-3	TRBD1	TRBJ1-6	-	CASSRSGQRDSPLHF	TGCGCCAGCAGCCGTTCGGGACAGCGGGATTCACCCCTCCACTTT
TRBV2	-	TRBJ1-4	-	CATARDHNEKLFF	TGTGCCACCGCCCGGGACCACAATGAAAAACTGTTTTTT
TRBV7-8	-	TRBJ2-7	few	CASSSAGSSYEQYF	TGTGCCAGCAGCTCGGCAGGGAGTTCGTACGAGCAGTACTTC
TRBV5-6	TRBD1	TRBJ2-5	-	CASTTGELKTQYF	TGTGCCAGCACCACAGGGGAACTGAAGACCCAGTACTTC
TRBV11-3	-	TRBJ1-1	-	CASHRDGGMNTEAFF	TGTGCCAGTCACCGTGATGGAGGCATGAACACTGAAGCTTTCTTT
TRBV11-2	-	TRBJ1-3	few	CASSSVGSGNTIYF	TGTGCCAGCAGCTCGGTGGGGTCTGGAAACACCATATATTTT
TRBV6-5	-	TRBJ1-2	-	CAIAAQVNYGYTF	TGTGCCATCGCGGCACAGGTTAACTATGGCTACACCTTC
TRBV3-1/TRBV3-2	-	TRBJ2-6	-	CASSQGGANVLTF	TGTGCCAGCAGCCAAGGTGGGGCCAACGTCCTGACTTTC
TRBV4-2	TRBD1	TRBJ1-3	-	CASGKTGTGNTIYF	TGTGCCAGCGGGAAGACAGGGACTGGAAACACCATATATTTT
TRBV25-1	-	TRBJ1-2	-	CATSGRGRYGYTF	TGTGCCACCTCCGGGAGGGGCCGATATGGCTACACCTTC